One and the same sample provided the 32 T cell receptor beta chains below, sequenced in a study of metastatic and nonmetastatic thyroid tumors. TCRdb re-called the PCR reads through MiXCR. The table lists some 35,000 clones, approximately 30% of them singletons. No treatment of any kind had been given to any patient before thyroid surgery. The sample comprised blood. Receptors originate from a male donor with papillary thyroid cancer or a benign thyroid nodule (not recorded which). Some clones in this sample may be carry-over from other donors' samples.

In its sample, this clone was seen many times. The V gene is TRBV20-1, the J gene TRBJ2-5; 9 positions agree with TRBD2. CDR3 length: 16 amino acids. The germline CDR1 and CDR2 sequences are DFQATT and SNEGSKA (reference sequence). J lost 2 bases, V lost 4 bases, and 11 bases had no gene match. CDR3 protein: CSAKPALAGGQETQYF. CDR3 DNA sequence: TGCAGTGCTAAACCCGCATTGGCGGGAGGGCAAGAGACCCAGTACTTC.

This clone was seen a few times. The CDR3 DNA is TGTGCCACCAGACTAGCGGGAGACAGTGATGAGCAGTTCTTC. Its translation: CATRLAGDSDEQFF. This chain links TRBV24-1 with TRBJ2-1, with TRBD2 identical over 11 bases. The CDR3 contains 14 residues. Germline V lookup: CDR1 KGHDR, CDR2 SFDVKD. The trim removed 7 bases at V and 8 bases at J, leaving 6 bases unmatched.

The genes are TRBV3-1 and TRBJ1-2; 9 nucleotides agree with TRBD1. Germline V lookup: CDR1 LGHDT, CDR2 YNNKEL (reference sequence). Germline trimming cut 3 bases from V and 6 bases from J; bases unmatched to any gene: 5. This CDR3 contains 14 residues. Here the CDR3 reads CASSQGTGPDGYTF. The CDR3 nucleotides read TGTGCCAGCAGCCAGGGGACAGGGCCGGATGGCTACACCTTC.

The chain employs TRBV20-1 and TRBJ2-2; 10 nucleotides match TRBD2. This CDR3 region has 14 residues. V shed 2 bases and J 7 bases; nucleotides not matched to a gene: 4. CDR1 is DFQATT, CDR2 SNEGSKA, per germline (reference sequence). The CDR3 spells CSARLAGVFGELFF. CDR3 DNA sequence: TGCAGTGCTAGACTAGCGGGAGTTTTCGGGGAGCTGTTTTTT.

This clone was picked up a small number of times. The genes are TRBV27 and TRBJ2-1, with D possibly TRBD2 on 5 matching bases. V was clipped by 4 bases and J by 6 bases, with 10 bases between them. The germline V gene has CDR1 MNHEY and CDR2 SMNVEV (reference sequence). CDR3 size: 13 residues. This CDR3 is CASSWTFGNEQFF. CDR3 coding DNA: TGTGCCAGCAGTTGGACTTTTGGCAATGAGCAGTTCTTC.

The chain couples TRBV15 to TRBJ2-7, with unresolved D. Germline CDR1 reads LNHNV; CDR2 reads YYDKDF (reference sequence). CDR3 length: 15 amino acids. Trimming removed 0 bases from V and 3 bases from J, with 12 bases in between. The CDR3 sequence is CATSRDEAGHYEQYF. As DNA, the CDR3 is TGTGCCACCAGCAGAGATGAGGCAGGCCACTACGAGCAGTACTTC.

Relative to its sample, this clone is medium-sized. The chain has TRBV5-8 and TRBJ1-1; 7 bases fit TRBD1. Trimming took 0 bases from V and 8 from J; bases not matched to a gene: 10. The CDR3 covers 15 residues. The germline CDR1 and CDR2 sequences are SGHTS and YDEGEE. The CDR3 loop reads CASSLASNRGPEAFF. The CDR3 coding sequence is TGTGCCAGCAGCTTGGCTTCCAACAGGGGCCCCGAAGCTTTCTTT.

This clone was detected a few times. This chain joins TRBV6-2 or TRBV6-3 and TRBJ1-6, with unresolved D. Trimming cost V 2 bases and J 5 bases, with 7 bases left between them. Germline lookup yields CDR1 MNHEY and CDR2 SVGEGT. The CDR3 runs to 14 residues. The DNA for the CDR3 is TGTGCCAGCAGTTACAGGGTCGATAATTCACCCCTCCACTTT. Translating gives CASSYRVDNSPLHF.

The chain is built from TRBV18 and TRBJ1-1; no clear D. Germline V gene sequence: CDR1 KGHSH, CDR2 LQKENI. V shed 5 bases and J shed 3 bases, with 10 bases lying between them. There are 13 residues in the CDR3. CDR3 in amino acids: CASSSEAYTEAFF. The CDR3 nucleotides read TGTGCCAGCTCATCGGAAGCATACACTGAAGCTTTCTTT.

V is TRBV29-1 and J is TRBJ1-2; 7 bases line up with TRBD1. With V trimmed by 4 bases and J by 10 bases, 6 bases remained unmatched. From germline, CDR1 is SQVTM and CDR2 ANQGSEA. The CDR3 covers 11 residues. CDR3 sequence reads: CSVAQGGDYTF. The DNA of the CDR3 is TGCAGCGTTGCGCAGGGGGGAGACTACACCTTC.

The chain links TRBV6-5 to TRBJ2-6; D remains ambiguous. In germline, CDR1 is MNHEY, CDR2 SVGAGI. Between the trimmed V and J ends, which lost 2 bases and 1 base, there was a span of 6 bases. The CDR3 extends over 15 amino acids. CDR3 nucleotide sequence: TGTGCCAGCAGTTACGAGGAATCTGGGGCCAACGTCCTGACTTTC. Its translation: CASSYEESGANVLTF.

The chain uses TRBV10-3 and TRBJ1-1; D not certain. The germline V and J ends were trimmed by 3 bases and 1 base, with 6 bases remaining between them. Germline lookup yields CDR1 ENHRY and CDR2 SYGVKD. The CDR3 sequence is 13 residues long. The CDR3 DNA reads TGTGCCATCAGTGAAGGCCGGAACACTGAAGCTTTCTTT. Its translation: CAISEGRNTEAFF.

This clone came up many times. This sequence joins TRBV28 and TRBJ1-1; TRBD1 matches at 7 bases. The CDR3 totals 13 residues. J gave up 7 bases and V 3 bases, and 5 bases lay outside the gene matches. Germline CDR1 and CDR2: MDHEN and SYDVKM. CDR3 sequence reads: CASSFRTGLEAFF. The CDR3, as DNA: TGTGCCAGCAGTTTTCGGACAGGTCTTGAAGCTTTCTTT.

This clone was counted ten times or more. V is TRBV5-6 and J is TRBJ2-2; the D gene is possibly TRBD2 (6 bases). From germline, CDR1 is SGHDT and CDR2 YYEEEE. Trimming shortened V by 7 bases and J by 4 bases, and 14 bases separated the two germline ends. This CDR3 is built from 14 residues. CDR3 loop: CASSIGSSTGELFF. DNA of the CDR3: TGTGCCAGCTCAATCGGGAGTAGCACCGGGGAGCTGTTTTTT.

In DNA form, the CDR3 reads TGTGCCAGCAGCATTGGACCGAGCTCCTACAATGAGCAGTTCTTC. Amino acids: CASSIGPSSYNEQFF. The rearrangement joins TRBV11-2 to TRBJ2-1; no clear D gene. The CDR3 loop spans 15 amino acids. The V end lost 5 bases, the J end lost 0 bases, and 11 bases lay between the germline ends. CDR1 and CDR2 from the germline V gene are SGHAT and FQNNGV.

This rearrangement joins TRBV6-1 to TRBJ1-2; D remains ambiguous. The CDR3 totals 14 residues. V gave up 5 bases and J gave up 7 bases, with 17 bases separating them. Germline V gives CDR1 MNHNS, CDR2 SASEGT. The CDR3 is CASSRGGSARGYTF. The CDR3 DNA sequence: TGTGCCAGCAGTCGTGGAGGGTCCGCTCGTGGCTACACCTTC.

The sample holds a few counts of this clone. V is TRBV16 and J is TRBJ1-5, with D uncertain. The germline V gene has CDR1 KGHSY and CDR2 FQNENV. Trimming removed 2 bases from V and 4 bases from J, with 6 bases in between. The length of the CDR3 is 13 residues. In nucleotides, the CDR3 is TGTGCCAGCAGCCAAGGGGAGAATCAGCCCCAGCATTTT. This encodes CASSQGENQPQHF.

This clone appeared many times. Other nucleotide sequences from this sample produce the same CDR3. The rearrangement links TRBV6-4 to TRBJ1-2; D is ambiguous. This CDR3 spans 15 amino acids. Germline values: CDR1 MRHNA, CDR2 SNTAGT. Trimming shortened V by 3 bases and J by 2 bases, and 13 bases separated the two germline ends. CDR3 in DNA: TGTGCCAGCAGTGAAGCGTCAGGAACCAACTATGGCTACACCTTC. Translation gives CASSEASGTNYGYTF.

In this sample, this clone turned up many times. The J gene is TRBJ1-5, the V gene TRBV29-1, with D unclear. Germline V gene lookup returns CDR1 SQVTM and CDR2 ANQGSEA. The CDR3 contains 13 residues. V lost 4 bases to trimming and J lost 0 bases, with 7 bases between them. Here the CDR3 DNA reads TGCAGCGTTGTAACAAATAGCAATCAGCCCCAGCATTTT. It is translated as CSVVTNSNQPQHF.

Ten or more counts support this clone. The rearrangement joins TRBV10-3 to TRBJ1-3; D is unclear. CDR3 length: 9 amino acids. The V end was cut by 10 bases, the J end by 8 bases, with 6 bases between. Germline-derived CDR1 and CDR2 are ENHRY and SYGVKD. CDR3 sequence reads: CANLDTIYF. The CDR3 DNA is TGTGCCAACCTTGACACCATATATTTT.

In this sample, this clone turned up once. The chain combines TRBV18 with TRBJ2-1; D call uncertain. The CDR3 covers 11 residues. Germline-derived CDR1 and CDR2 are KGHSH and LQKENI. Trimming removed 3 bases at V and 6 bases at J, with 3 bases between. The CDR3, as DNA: TGTGCCAGCTCACCTTTCAATGAGCAGTTCTTC. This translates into CASSPFNEQFF.

DNA of the CDR3: TGTGCCAGCAGCGCCGGGACAGGAAGTAATAGCAATCAGCCCCAGCATTTT. Amino acid sequence: CASSAGTGSNSNQPQHF. This chain links TRBV7-8 with TRBJ1-5; 8 bases are a match to TRBD1. Germline lookup yields CDR1 SGHVS and CDR2 FQNEAQ. This CDR3 comprises 17 residues. V dropped 5 bases and J dropped 0; count of bases not matched to a gene: 9.

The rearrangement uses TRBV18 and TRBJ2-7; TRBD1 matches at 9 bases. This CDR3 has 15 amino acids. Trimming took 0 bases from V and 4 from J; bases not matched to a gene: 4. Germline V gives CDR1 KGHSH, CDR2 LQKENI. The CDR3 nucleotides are TGTGCCAGCTCACCACCGCGGGGACAGGGATACGAGCAGTACTTC. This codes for CASSPPRGQGYEQYF.

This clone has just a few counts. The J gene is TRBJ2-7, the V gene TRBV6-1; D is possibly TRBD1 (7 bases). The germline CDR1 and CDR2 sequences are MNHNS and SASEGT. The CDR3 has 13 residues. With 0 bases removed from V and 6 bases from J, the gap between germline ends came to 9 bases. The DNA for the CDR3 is TGTGCCAGCAGTGAAGCGCAGGGGGGCGAGCAGTACGTC. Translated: CASSEAQGGEQYV.

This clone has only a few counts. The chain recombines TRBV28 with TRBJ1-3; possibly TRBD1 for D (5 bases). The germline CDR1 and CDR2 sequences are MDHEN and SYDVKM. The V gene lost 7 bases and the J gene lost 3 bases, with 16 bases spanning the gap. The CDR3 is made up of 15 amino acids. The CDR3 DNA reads TGTGCCAGCACTACACCGGGGGGAGGTGGAAACACCATATATTTT. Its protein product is CASTTPGGGGNTIYF.

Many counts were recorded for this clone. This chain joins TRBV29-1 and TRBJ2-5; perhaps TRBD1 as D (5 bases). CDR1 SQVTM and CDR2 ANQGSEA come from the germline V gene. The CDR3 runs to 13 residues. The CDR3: CSASGKVGETQYF. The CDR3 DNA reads TGCAGTGCCTCAGGGAAAGTGGGAGAGACCCAGTACTTC.

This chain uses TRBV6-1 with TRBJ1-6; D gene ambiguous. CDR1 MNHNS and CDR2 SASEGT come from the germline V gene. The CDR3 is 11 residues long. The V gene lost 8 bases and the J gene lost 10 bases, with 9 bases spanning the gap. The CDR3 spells CASGSVSPLHF. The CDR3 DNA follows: TGTGCCAGCGGATCTGTCTCACCCCTCCACTTT.

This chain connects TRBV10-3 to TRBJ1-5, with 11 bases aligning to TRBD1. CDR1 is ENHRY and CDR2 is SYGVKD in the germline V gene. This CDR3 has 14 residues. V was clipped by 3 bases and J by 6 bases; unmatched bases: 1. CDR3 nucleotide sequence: TGTGCCATCAGTGACGGGACAGGGGGTCAGCCCCAGCATTTT. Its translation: CAISDGTGGQPQHF.

The CDR3 spells CSAIEAANYGYTF. The CDR3 DNA follows: TGCAGTGCTATAGAGGCAGCTAACTATGGCTACACCTTC. The chain recombines TRBV20-1 with TRBJ1-2, with D unclear. The V end lost 4 bases, the J end lost 0 bases, and 9 bases lay between the germline ends. CDR1 is DFQATT and CDR2 is SNEGSKA in the germline V gene (reference sequence). This CDR3 has 13 residues.

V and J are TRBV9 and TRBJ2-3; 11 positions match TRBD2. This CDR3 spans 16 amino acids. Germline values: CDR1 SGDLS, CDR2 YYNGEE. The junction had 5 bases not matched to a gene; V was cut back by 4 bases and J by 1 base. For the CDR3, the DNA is TGTGCCAGCAGCCCTCTTAGCGGGGGGGGCACAGATACGCAGTATTTT. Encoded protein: CASSPLSGGGTDTQYF.

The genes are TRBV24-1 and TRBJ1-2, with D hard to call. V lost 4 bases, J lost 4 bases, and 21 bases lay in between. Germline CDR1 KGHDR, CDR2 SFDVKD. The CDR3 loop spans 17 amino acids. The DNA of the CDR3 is TGTGCCACCAGTGAGTCGACTGCGCGAGGCACAACCTATGGCTACACCTTC. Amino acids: CATSESTARGTTYGYTF.

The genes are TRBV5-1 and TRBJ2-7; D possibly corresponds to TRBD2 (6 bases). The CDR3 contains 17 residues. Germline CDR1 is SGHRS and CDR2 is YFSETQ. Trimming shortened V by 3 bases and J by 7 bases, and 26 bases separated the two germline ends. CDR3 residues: CASSSLGGTATTEEQYF. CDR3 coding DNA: TGCGCCAGCAGCTCCCTAGGTGGGACTGCAACGACGGAAGAGCAGTACTTC.